This T cell receptor (beta chain) emerged from a study of read filtering for tumor transcriptome and immune sequencing. For the study at large: Mean patient age was roughly 66 years, range roughly 40 to 80; over 16 male, around 15 female. TCR-mapped reads were about 4 to 11 million with IR-seq versus about 85 to 1,300 with RNA-seq.

Study-level results: Roughly 82% of IR-seq clonotypes had a single read, yet these held around 3.5% of reads.

The library was built from about 400 ng RNA with molecular barcoded adaptors for alpha/delta and beta/gamma chains. TCRdb itself ran the reads through MiXCR, one entry per CDR3 protein. The profile shows about 38,000 distinct CDR3 sequences, about an eighth of them singletons. CDR1 and CDR2 (germline): SGHNT, YYREEE (reference sequence). This CDR3 is 15 amino acids long. The ends lost 5 bases at V and 4 bases at J; junction bases unmatched: 7. This clonotype was observed many times. The target antigen is unknown. This chain connects TRBV5-4 to TRBJ2-5; TRBD2 agrees at 11 bases. This receptor was taken from a donor aged 40 or older with multiple myeloma. Material: a population of CD138-negative cells sorted from bone marrow. CDR3 sequence: CASRTSGNLPETQYF. The CDR3 bases are TGTGCCAGCAGGACTAGCGGGAACCTCCCAGAGACCCAGTACTTC.